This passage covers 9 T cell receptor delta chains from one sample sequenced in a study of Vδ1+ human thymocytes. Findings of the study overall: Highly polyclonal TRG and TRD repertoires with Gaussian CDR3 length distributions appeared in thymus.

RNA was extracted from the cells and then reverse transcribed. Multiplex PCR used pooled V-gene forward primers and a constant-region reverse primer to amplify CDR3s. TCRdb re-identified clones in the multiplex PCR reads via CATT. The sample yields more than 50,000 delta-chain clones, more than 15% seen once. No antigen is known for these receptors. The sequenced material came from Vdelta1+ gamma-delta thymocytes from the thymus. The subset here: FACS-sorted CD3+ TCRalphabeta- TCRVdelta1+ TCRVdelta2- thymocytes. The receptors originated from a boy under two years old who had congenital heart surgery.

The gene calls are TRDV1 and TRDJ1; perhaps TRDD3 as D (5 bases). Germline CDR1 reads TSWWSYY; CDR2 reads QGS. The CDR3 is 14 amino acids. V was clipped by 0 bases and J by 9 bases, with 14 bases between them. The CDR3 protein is CALGELLWGSELIF. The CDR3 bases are TGTGCTCTTGGGGAACTACTATGGGGAAGCGAACTCATCTTT.

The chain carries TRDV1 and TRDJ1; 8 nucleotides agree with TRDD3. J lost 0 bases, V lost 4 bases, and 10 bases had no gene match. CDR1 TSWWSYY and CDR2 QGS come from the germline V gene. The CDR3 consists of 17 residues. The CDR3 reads CALGAQLVLGDTDKLIF. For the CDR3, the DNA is TGTGCTCTTGGGGCTCAACTAGTACTGGGGGACACCGATAAACTCATCTTT.

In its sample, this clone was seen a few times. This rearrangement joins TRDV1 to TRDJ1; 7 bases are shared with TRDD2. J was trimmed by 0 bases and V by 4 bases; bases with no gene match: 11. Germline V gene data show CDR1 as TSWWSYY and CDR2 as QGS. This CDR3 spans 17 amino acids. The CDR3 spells CALGVPTSGRDTDKLIF. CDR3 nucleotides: TGTGCTCTTGGGGTTCCTACTAGTGGGAGGGACACCGATAAACTCATCTTT.

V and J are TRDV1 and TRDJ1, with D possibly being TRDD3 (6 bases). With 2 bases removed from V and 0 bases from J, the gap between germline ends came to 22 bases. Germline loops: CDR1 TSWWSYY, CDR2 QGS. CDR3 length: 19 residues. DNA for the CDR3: TGTGCTCTTGGGGAAACGGGAACGTTAGGATACCTTTACACCGATAAACTCATCTTT. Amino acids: CALGETGTLGYLYTDKLIF.

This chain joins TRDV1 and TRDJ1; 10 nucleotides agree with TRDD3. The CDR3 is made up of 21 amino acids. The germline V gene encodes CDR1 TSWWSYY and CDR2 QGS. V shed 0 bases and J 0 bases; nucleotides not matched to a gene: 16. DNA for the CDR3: TGTGCTCTTGGGGAACTCTTCCTCTTACTGGGGGATGGAGCGTACACCGATAAACTCATCTTT. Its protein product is CALGELFLLLGDGAYTDKLIF.

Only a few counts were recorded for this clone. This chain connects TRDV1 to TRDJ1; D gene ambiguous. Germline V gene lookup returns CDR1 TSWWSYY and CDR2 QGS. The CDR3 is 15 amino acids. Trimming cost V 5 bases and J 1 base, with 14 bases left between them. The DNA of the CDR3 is TGTGCTCTTGGGTCCCGCATTGAGTGCACCGATAAACTCATCTTT. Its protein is CALGSRIECTDKLIF.

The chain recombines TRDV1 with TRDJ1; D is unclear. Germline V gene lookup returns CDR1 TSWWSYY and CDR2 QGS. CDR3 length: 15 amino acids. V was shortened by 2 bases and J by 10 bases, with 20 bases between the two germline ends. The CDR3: CALGEGNLSWMRLIF. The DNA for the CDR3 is TGTGCTCTTGGGGAAGGTAACCTGAGTTGGATGAGACTCATCTTT.

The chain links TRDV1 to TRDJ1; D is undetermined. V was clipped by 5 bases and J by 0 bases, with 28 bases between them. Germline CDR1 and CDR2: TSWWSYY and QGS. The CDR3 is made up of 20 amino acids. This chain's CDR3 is CALGSPIRDRSGRYTDKLIF. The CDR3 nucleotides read TGTGCTCTTGGGTCTCCCATTCGGGACCGATCCGGGAGGTACACCGATAAACTCATCTTT.

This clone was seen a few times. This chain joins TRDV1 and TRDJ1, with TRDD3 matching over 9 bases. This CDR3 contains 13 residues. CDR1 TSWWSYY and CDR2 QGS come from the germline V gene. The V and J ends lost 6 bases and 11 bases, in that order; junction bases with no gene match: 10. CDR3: CALGDGGYRSLIF. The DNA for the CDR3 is TGTGCTCTTGGTGATGGGGGATATAGGTCGCTCATCTTT.